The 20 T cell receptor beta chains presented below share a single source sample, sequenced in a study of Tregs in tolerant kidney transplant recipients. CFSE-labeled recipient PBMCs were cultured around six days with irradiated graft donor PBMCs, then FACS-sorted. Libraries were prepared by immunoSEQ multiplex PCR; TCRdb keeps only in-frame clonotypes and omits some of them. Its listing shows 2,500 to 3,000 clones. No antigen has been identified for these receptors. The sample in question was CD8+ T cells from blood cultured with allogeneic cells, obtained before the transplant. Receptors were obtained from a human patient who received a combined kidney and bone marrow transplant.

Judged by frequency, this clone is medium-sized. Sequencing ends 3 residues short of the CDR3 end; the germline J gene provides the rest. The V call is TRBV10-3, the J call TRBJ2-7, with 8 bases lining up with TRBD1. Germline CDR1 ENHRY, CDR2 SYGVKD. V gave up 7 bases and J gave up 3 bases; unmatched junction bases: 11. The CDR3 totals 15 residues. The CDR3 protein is CAITTGTGVFYEQYF. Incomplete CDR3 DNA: TGTGCCATCACCACCGGGACAGGCGTTTTCTACGAG.

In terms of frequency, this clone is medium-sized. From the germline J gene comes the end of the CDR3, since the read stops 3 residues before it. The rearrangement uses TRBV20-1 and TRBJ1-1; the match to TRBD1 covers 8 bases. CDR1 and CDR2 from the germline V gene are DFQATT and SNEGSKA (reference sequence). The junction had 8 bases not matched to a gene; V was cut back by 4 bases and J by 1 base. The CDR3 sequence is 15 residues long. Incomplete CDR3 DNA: TGCAGTGCTAATCTACAGGGGGAATCGAACACTGAA. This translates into CSANLQGESNTE. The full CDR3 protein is CSANLQGESNTEAFF.

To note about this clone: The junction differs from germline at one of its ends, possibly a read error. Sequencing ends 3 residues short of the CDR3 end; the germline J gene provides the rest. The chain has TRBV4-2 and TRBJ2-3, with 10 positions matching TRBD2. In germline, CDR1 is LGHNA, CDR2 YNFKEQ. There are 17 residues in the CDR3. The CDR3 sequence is CASSQGRTSGRADTQYF. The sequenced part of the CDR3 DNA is TGCGCCAGCAGCCAAGGAAGGACTAGCGGCCGCGCAGATACG.

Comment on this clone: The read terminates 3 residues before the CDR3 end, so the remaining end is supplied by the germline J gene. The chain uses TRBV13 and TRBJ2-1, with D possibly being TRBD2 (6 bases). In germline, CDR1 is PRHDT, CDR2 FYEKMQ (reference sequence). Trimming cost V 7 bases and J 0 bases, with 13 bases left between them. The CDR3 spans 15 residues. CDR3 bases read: TGTGCCAGCACCGGCGGGGCGAGCTCCTACAATGAG. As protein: CASTGGASSYNE. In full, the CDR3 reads CASTGGASSYNEQFF.

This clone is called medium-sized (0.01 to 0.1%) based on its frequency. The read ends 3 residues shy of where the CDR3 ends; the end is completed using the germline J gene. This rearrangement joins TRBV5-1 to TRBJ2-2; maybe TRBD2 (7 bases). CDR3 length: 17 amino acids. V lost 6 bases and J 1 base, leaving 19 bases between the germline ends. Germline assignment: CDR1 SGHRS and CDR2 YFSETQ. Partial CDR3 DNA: TGCGCCAGCACCCTTCCTCGGGGGGCCCTGAACACCGGGGAG. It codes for CASTLPRGALNTGE. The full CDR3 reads CASTLPRGALNTGELFF.

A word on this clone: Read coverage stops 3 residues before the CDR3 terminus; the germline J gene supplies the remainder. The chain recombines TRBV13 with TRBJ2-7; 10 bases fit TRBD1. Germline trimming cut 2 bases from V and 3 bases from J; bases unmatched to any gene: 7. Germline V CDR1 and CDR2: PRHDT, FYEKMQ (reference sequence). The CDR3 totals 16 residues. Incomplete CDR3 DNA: TGTGCCAGCAGCTTAAGTGGGACAGGGGCGTTCTACGAG. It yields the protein CASSLSGTGAFYE. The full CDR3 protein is CASSLSGTGAFYEQYF.

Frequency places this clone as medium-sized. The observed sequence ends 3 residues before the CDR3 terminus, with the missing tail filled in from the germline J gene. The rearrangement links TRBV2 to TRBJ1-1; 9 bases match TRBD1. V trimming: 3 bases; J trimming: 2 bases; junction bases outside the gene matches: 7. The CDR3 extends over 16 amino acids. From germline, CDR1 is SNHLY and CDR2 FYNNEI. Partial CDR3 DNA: TGTGCCAGCAGTGAGAACAGGGGGCGGTTAAACACTGAA. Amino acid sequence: CASSENRGRLNTE. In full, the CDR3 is CASSENRGRLNTEAFF.

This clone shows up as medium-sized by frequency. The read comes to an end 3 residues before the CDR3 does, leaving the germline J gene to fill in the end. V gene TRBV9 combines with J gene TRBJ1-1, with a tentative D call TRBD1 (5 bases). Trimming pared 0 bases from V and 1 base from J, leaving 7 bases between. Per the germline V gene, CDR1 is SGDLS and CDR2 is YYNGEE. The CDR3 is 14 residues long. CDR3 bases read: TGTGCCAGCAGCGTAGCCGGGGGGAACACTGAA. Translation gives CASSVAGGNTE. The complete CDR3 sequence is CASSVAGGNTEAFF.

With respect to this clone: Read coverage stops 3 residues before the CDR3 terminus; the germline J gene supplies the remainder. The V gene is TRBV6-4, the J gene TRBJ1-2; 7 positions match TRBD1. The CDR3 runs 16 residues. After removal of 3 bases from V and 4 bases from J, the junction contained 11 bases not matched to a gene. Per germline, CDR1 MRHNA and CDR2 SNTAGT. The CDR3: CASSDTPQGSVYGYTF. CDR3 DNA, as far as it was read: TGTGCCAGCAGTGATACCCCACAGGGGTCTGTCTATGGC.

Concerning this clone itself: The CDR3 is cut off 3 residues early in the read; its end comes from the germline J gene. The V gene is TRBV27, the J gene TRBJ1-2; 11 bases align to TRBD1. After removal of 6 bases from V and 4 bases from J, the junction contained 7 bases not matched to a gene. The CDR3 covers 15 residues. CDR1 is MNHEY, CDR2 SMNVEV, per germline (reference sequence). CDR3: CASSPGTGGAYGYTF. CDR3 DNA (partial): TGTGCCAGCAGCCCAGGGACAGGGGGTGCCTATGGC.

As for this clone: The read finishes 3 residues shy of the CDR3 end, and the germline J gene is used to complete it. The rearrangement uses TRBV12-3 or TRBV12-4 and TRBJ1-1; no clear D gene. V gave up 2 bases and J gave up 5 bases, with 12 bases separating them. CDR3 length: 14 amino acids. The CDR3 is CASSLSRGGTEAFF. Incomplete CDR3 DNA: TGTGCCAGCAGTTTATCCCGGGGAGGTACTGAA.

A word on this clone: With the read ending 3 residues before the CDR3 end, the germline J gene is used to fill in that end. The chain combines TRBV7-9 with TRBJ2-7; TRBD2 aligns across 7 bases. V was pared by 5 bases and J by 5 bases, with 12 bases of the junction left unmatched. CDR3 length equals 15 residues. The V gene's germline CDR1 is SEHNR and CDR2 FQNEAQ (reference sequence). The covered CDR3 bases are TGTGCCAGCAGCCACCCTCTCGAACTAGCGAACGAG. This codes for CASSHPLELANE. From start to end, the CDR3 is CASSHPLELANEQYF. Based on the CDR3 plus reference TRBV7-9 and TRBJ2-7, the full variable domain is DTGVSQNPRHKITKRGQNVTFRCDPISEHNRLYWYRQTLGQGPEFLTYFQNEAQLEKSRLLSDRFSAERPKGSFSTLEIQRTEQGDSAMYLCASSHPLELANEQYFGPGTRLTVT.

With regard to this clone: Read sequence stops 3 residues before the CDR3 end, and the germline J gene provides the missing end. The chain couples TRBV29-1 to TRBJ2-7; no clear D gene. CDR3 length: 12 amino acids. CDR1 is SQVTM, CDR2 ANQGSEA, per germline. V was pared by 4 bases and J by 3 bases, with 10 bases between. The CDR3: CSVVPRDYEQYF. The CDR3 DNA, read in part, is TGCAGCGTTGTCCCTAGAGACTACGAG.

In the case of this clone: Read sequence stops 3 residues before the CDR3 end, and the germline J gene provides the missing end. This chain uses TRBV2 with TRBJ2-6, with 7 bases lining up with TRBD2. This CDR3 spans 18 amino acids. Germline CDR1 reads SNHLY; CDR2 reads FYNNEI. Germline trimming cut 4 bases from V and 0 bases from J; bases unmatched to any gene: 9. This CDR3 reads CASSGGDYFNSGANVLTF. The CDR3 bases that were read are TGTGCCAGCAGTGGAGGGGACTACTTCAACTCTGGGGCCAACGTC.

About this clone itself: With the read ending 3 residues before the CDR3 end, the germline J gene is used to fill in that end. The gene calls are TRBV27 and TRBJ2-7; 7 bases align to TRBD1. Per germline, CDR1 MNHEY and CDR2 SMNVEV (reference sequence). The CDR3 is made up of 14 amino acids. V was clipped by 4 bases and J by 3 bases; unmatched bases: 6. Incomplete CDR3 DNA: TGTGCCAGCAGTTGGACAGGCCTTGTCTACGAG. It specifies CASSWTGLVYE. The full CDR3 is CASSWTGLVYEQYF.

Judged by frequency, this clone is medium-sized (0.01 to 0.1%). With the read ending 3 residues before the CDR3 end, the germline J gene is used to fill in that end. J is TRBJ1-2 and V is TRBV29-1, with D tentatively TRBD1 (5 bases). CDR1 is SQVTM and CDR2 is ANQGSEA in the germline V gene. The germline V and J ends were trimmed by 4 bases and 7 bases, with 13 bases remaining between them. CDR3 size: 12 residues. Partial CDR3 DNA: TGCAGCGTTGCGTCAGGGATGGGTGGC. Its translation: CSVASGMGG. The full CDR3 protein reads CSVASGMGGYTF.

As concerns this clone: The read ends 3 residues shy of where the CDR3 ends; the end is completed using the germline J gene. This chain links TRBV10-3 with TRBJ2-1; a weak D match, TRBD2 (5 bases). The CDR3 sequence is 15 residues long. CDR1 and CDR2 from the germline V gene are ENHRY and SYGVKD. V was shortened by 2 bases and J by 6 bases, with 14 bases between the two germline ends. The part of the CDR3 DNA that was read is TGTGCCATCAGTGAGAGGACTTCGCCTGGCAATGAG. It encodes CAISERTSPGNE. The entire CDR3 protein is CAISERTSPGNEQFF.

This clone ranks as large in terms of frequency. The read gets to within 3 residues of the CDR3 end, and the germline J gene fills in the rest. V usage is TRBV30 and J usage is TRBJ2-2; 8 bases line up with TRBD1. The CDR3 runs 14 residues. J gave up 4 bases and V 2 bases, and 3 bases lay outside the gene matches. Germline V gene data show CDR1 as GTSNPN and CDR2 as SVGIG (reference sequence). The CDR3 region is CAWSQGAGTGELFF. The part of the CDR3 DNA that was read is TGTGCCTGGAGTCAGGGGGCGGGCACCGGGGAG.

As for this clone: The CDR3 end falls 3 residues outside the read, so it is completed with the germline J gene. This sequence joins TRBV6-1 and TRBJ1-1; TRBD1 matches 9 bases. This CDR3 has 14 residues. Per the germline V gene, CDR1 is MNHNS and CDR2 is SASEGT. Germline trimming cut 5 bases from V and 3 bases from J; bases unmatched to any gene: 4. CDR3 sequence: CASSQDRGDTEAFF. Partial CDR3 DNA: TGTGCCAGCAGTCAAGACAGGGGGGACACTGAA.

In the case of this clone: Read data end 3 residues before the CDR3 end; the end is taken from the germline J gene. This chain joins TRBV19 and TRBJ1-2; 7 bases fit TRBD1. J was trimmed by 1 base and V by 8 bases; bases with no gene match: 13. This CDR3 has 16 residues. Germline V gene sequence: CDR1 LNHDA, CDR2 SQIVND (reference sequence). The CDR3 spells CASSEEDRYINYGYTF. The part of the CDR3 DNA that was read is TGTGCCAGTTCCGAGGAGGACAGGTATATTAACTATGGC.